The rows below give T cell receptor beta chains drawn from one sample of a study of blood T cell repertoires in COVID-19. Generated by immunoSEQ multiplex PCR, the TCRdb table keeps only in-frame clones and is missing some. This repertoire shows some 370,000 clones, about 90% found once; its top ten account for around 9.3%. Input material: peripheral blood. The receptors shown here come from a woman younger than 45 with COVID-19, enrolled during active disease. CDR3s include the opening cysteine and the closing phenylalanine or tryptophan. The D gene is left open where the match is weak. Some rows have no size entry. The others give once, few or many, or a class for an expanded clone.

v_call	j_call	clone_size	d_call	cdr3_aa	cdr3_nt
TRBV7-2	TRBJ2-1	once	TRBD2	CASSLQLAGVGNEQFF	TGTGCCAGCAGCTTACAACTAGCGGGAGTGGGGAATGAGCAGTTCTTC
TRBV10-3	TRBJ2-7	-	-	CAISVLEPGQNF	TGTGCCATCAGTGTGCTCGAACCGGGACAAAACTTC
TRBV18	TRBJ2-1	-	TRBD2	CASSPFSQREGNEQFF	TGTGCCAGCTCACCTTTTTCCCAGCGGGAGGGGAATGAGCAGTTCTTC
TRBV5-1	TRBJ1-4	once	TRBD1	CASSSSTGVGEKLFF	TGCGCCAGCAGCTCGTCGACAGGGGTCGGCGAAAAACTGTTTTTT
TRBV5-1	TRBJ2-5	once	-	CASSRQYQETQYF	TGCGCCAGCAGCAGACAGTACCAAGAGACCCAGTACTTC
TRBV4-3	TRBJ2-2	-	-	CASSQGVQAGTGELFF	TGCGCCAGCAGCCAAGGGGTCCAGGCGGGCACCGGGGAGCTGTTTTTT
TRBV6-6	TRBJ2-5	-	-	CASSQNTGLETQYF	TGTGCCAGCAGCCAGAATACAGGGTTGGAGACCCAGTACTTC
TRBV19	TRBJ1-3	-	TRBD1	CASGQGASNTIYF	TGTGCCAGTGGACAGGGGGCTTCAAACACCATATATTTT
TRBV6-5	TRBJ2-1	-	TRBD2	CASNRGGDTYNEQFF	TGTGCCAGCAACCGGGGGGGGGACACCTACAATGAGCAGTTCTTC
TRBV18	TRBJ1-5	-	TRBD1	CASSPGQGNQPQHF	TGTGCCAGCTCGCCGGGACAGGGAAATCAGCCCCAGCATTTT
TRBV5-1	TRBJ2-6	-	TRBD1	CASSTGAGPGANVLTF	TGCGCCAGCAGCACAGGGGCAGGGCCTGGGGCCAACGTCCTGACTTTC
TRBV24-1	TRBJ2-3	-	TRBD1	CATRDRLGTDTQYF	TGTGCCACCAGGGACAGGCTGGGGACAGATACGCAGTATTTT
TRBV5-5	TRBJ1-3	-	-	CASSSIGRDSGNTIYF	TGTGCCAGCAGCTCTATAGGGAGGGACTCTGGAAACACCATATATTTT
TRBV12-3/TRBV12-4	TRBJ1-2	-	-	CASGERGYGYTF	TGTGCCAGCGGGGAACGAGGGTATGGCTACACCTTC
TRBV10-2	TRBJ2-1	-	-	CASSEQGGNEQFF	TGCGCCAGCAGTGAACAGGGGGGGAATGAGCAGTTCTTC
TRBV5-1	TRBJ1-3	-	TRBD1	CASSLGDRDPGNTIYF	TGCGCCAGCAGCCTTGGGGACAGGGACCCTGGAAACACCATATATTTT
TRBV9	TRBJ2-5	-	-	CASSVAVDSSGKETQYF	TGTGCCAGCAGCGTAGCCGTGGACAGTTCGGGGAAAGAGACCCAGTACTTC
TRBV21-1	TRBJ1-1	-	-	CASSELSTEAFF	TGTGCCAGCAGCGAGCTGAGCACTGAAGCTTTCTTT
TRBV18	TRBJ1-4	-	TRBD1	CASSGQGNEKLFF	TGTGCCAGCTCAGGACAGGGGAATGAAAAACTGTTTTTT
TRBV5-6	TRBJ2-5	-	TRBD1	CASSYSGTGALGETQYF	TGTGCCAGCAGCTACTCCGGGACAGGGGCCCTCGGGGAGACCCAGTACTTC
TRBV7-6	TRBJ2-6	-	-	CASSPRPRLSGANVLTF	TGTGCCAGCAGCCCGCGCCCGAGACTCTCTGGGGCCAACGTCCTGACTTTC
TRBV3-1/TRBV3-2	TRBJ1-1	few	TRBD1	CASSLGTVNTEAFF	TGTGCCAGCAGCTTGGGGACAGTGAACACTGAAGCTTTCTTT
TRBV4-1	TRBJ2-3	-	TRBD2	CASSQASTSGNTDTQYF	TGCGCCAGCAGCCAAGCATCGACTAGCGGGAACACAGATACGCAGTATTTT
TRBV4-2	TRBJ2-7	-	-	CASSQDFSGAYEQYF	TGTGCCAGCAGCCAAGATTTTAGCGGAGCCTACGAGCAGTACTTC
TRBV27	TRBJ2-7	-	-	CASSLSIYTNYEQYF	TGTGCCAGCAGTTTATCGATTTACACCAACTACGAGCAGTACTTC
TRBV30	TRBJ2-2	-	TRBD1	CAWTGGSSTGELFF	TGTGCCTGGACAGGGGGTTCAAGCACCGGGGAGCTGTTTTTT
TRBV4-1	TRBJ1-2	-	-	CASSARRGVERGYTF	TGCGCCAGCAGCGCCCGACGGGGGGTGGAACGTGGCTACACCTTC
TRBV5-4	TRBJ2-1	-	TRBD2	CASSKLAGDVNEQFF	TGTGCCAGCAGCAAACTAGCGGGAGATGTTAATGAGCAGTTCTTC
TRBV5-1	TRBJ2-3	-	TRBD2	CASAGASGRSTDTQYF	TGCGCCAGCGCCGGAGCTAGCGGGAGGAGCACAGATACGCAGTATTTT
TRBV7-9	TRBJ1-4	-	TRBD1	CASSLPSVTGSEKLFF	TGTGCCAGCAGCCTGCCATCCGTGACAGGGAGTGAAAAACTGTTTTTT
TRBV30	TRBJ1-5	-	TRBD1	CAWSPGQASNQPQHF	TGTGCCTGGAGTCCGGGACAGGCTAGCAATCAGCCCCAGCATTTT
TRBV5-1	TRBJ2-1	-	-	CASSNYLNEQFF	TGCGCCAGCAGCAACTATCTCAATGAGCAGTTCTTC
TRBV18	TRBJ1-4	few	TRBD1	CASSPTPGQGNEKLFF	TGTGCCAGCTCACCTACGCCGGGACAGGGGAATGAAAAACTGTTTTTT
TRBV15	TRBJ1-4	-	-	CATSREGSLGEKLFF	TGTGCCACCAGCAGGGAGGGTAGCCTGGGAGAAAAACTGTTTTTT
TRBV5-1	TRBJ1-2	-	TRBD1	CASRPLQGTNYGYTF	TGCGCCAGCAGACCTTTACAGGGGACTAACTATGGCTACACCTTC
TRBV7-3	TRBJ2-1	-	TRBD2	CASSFEAGGLEEQFF	TGTGCCAGCAGCTTCGAAGCGGGAGGGCTCGAAGAGCAGTTCTTC
TRBV19	TRBJ2-1	few	TRBD2	CASSSGREGNEQFF	TGTGCCAGTAGTTCCGGGCGGGAGGGGAATGAGCAGTTCTTC
TRBV7-3	TRBJ1-6	-	-	CASSLGGSRSPLHF	TGTGCCAGCAGCTTAGGGGGGAGTCGTTCACCCCTCCACTTT
TRBV10-1	TRBJ2-5	-	TRBD2	CASSAGISGTPETQYF	TGCGCCAGCAGTGCGGGGATTAGCGGGACGCCAGAGACCCAGTACTTC
TRBV15	TRBJ2-7	-	-	CATSRGYYEQYF	TGTGCCACCAGCAGGGGCTACTACGAGCAGTACTTC
TRBV9	TRBJ2-3	-	-	CASSVVGGKSDTQYF	TGTGCCAGCAGCGTAGTGGGCGGGAAGTCAGATACGCAGTATTTT
TRBV5-6	TRBJ1-2	-	-	CASSFETAVNYGYTF	TGTGCCAGCAGCTTTGAGACAGCCGTTAACTATGGCTACACCTTC
TRBV6-9	TRBJ2-3	-	TRBD2	CARVTSGKSTDTQYF	TGTGCCAGGGTGACTAGCGGGAAAAGCACAGATACGCAGTATTTT
TRBV10-3	TRBJ2-1	-	-	CAISEPKVGTAVDEQFF	TGTGCCATCAGTGAGCCAAAGGTGGGAACAGCGGTAGATGAGCAGTTCTTC
TRBV12-3/TRBV12-4	TRBJ2-5	-	-	CASTTEGTETQYF	TGTGCCAGCACCACGGAGGGGACGGAGACCCAGTACTTC
TRBV7-8	TRBJ2-1	once	TRBD2	CASSLGLAGGSFYNEQFF	TGTGCCAGCAGCTTAGGGCTAGCGGGAGGCTCTTTCTACAATGAGCAGTTCTTC
TRBV5-3	TRBJ2-7	-	-	CARSFCSEQYF	TGTGCCAGAAGCTTCTGTTCCGAGCAGTACTTC
TRBV10-1	TRBJ2-1	few	TRBD2	CASSDGGRRDEQFF	TGCGCCAGCAGTGACGGCGGGAGGAGAGATGAGCAGTTCTTC
TRBV7-8	TRBJ2-3	-	-	CASSLLGVSSTDTQYF	TGTGCCAGCAGCTTATTAGGAGTCTCTAGCACAGATACGCAGTATTTT
TRBV18	TRBJ2-5	-	-	CASSPGGRTQYF	TGTGCCAGCTCACCCGGAGGGCGGACCCAGTACTTC
TRBV2	TRBJ2-3	-	TRBD1	CASKGQGVDTQYF	TGTGCCAGCAAGGGACAGGGGGTAGATACGCAGTATTTT
TRBV28	TRBJ2-7	-	TRBD1	CASSFAQGAYEQYF	TGTGCCAGCAGTTTCGCCCAGGGGGCCTACGAGCAGTACTTC